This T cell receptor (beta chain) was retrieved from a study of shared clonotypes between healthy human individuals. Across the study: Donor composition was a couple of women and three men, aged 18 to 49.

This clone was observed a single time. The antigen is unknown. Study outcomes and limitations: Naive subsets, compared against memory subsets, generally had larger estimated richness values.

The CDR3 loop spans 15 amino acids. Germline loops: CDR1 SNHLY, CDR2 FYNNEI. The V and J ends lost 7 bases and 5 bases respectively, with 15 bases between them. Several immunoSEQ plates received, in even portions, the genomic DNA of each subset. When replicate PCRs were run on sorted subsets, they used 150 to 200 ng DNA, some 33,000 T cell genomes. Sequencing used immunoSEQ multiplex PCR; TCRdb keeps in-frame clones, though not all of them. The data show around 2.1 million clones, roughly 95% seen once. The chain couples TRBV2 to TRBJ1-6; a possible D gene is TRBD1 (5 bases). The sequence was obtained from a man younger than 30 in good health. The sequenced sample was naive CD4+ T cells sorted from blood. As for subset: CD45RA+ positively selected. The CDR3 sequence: CASISWDGNNSPLHF. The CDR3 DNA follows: TGTGCCAGCATTTCGTGGGACGGAAATAATTCACCCCTCCACTTT.